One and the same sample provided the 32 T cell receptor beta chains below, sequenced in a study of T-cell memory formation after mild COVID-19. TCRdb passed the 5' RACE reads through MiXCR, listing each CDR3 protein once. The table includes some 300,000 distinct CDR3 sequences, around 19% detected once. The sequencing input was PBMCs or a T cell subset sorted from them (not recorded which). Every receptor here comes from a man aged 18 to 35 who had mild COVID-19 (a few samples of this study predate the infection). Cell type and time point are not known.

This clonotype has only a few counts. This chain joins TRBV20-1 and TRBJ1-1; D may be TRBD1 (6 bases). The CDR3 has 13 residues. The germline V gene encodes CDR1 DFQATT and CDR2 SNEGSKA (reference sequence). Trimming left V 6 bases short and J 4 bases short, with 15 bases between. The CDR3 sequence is CSATRTGSTEAFF. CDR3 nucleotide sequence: TGCAGTGCAACCCGAACAGGGAGCACTGAAGCTTTCTTT.

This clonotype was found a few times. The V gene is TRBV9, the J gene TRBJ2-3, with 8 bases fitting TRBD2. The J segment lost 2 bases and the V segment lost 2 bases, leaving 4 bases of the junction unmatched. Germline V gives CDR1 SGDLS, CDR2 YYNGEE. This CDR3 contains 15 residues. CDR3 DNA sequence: TGTGCCAGCAGCGTTCCAGCGGGGGCCACAGATACGCAGTATTTT. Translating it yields CASSVPAGATDTQYF.

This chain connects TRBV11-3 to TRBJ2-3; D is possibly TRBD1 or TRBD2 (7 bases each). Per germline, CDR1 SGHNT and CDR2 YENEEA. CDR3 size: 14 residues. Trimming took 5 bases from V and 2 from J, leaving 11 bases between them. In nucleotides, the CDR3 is TGTGCCAGCAGCCAGGGGGGGTACACAGATACGCAGTATTTT. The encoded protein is CASSQGGYTDTQYF.

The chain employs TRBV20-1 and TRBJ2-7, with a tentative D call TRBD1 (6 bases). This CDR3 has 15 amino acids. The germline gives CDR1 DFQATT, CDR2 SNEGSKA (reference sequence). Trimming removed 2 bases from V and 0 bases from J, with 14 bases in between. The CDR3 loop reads CSARIPYRDSYEQYV. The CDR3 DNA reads TGCAGTGCTAGAATCCCCTACAGGGACTCCTACGAGCAGTACGTC.

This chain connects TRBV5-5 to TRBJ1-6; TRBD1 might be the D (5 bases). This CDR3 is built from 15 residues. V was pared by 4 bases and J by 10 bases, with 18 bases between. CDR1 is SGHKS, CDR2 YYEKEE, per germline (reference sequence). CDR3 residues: CASSIWTREISPLHF. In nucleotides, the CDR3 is TGTGCCAGCAGCATATGGACCAGGGAAATATCACCCCTCCACTTT. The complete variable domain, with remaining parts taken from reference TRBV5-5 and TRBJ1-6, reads DAGVTQSPTHLIKTRGQQVTLRCSPISGHKSVSWYQQVLGQGPQFIFQYYEKEERGRGNFPDRFSARQFPNYSSELNVNALLLGDSALYLCASSIWTREISPLHFGNGTRLTVT.

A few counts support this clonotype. CDR3 sequence: CATSDSTGFTDTQYF. The CDR3 nucleotides read TGTGCCACCAGTGATTCGACAGGGTTCACAGATACGCAGTATTTT. The J gene is TRBJ2-3, the V gene TRBV24-1, with 7 bases matching TRBD1. The germline V gene has CDR1 KGHDR and CDR2 SFDVKD. CDR3 length equals 15 residues. V shed 2 bases, J shed 2 bases, and the junction held 3 bases outside the gene matches.

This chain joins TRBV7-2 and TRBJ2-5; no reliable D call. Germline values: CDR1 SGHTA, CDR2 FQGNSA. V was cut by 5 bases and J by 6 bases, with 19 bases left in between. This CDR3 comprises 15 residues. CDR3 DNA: TGTGCCAGCAGCCCCTCCAGGACGCTCCTCCAGACCCAGTACTTC. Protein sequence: CASSPSRTLLQTQYF.

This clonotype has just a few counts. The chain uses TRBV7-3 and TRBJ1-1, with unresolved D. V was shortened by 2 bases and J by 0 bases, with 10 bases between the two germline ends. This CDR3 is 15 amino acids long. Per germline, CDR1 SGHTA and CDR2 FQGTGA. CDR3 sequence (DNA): TGTGCCAGCAGCTTAGGTCCGGTTATGAACACTGAAGCTTTCTTT. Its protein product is CASSLGPVMNTEAFF.

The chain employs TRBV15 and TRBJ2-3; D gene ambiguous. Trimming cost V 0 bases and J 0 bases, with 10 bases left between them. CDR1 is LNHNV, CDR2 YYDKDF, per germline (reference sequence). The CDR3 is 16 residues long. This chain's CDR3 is CATSRDPRRSTDTQYF. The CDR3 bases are TGTGCCACCAGCAGAGATCCGAGACGGAGCACAGATACGCAGTATTTT.

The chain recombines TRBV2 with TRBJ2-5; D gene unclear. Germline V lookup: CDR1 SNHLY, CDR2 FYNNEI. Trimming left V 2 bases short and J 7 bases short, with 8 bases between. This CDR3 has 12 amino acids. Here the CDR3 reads CASSELYGTQYF. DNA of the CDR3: TGTGCCAGCAGTGAACTTTACGGGACCCAGTACTTC.

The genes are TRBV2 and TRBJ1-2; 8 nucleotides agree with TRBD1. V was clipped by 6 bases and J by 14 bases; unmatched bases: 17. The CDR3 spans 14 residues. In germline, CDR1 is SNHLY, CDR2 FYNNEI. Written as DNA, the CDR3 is TGTGCCAGCAGCCAGACAGGGGAGGCGTATGGGTGGACCTTC. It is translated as CASSQTGEAYGWTF.

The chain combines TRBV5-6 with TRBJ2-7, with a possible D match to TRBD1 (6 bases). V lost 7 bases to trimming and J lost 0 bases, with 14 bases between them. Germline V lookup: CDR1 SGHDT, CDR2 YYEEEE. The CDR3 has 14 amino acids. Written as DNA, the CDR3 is TGTGCCAGCGGCGACAGGCAAATCTCCTACGAGCAGTACTTC. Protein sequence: CASGDRQISYEQYF. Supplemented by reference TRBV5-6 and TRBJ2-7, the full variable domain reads DAGVTQSPTHLIKTRGQQVTLRCSPKSGHDTVSWYQQALGQGPQFIFQYYEEEERQRGNFPDRFSGHQFPNYSSELNVNALLLGDSALYLCASGDRQISYEQYFGPGTRLTVT.

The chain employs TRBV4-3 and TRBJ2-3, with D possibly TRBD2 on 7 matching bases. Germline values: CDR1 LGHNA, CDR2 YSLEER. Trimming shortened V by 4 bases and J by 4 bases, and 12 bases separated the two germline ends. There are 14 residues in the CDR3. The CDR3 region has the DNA TGCGCCAGCAGCCGAGGGGGGGCGGCAGATACGCAGTATTTT. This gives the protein CASSRGGAADTQYF.

CDR3 in DNA: TGTGCCAGCAGCCCAAACCAACTAGAGACCCAGTACTTC. It encodes CASSPNQLETQYF. The chain carries TRBV11-2 and TRBJ2-5; D is unclear. CDR1 and CDR2 (germline): SGHAT, FQNNGV. V shed 5 bases and J shed 4 bases, with 11 bases lying between them. This CDR3 comprises 13 residues. Full variable domain (outside the CDR3, taken from reference TRBV11-2 and TRBJ2-5): EAGVAQSPRYKIIEKRQSVAFWCNPISGHATLYWYQQILGQGPKLLIQFQNNGVVDDSQLPKDRFSAERLKGVDSTLKIQPAKLEDSAVYLCASSPNQLETQYFGPGTRLLVL.

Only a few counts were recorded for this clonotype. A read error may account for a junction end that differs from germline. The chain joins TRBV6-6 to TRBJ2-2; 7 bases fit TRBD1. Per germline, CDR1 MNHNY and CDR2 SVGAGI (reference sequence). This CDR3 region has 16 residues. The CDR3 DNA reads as TGTGCCAGCAGTAACTCCGGCAGGGGGTTGACCCGGGAGCTGTTTTTT. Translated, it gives CASSNSGRGLTRELFF.

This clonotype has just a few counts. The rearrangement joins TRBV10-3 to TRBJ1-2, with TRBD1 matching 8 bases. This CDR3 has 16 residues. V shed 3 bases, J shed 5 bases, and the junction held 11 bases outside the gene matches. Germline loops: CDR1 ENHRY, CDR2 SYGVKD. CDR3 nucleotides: TGTGCCATCAGTGATGGGGGACAGGACCTTAAATATGGCTACACCTTC. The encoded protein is CAISDGGQDLKYGYTF.

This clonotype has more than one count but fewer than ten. The CDR3 DNA is TGTGCCAGCAGTTACTCGAGCAGGGTTAATGAAAAACTGTTTTTT. The encoded protein is CASSYSSRVNEKLFF. The V call is TRBV6-5, the J call TRBJ1-4, with D perhaps matching TRBD1 (5 bases). The germline V gene encodes CDR1 MNHEY and CDR2 SVGAGI. The germline V and J ends were trimmed by 0 bases and 4 bases, with 9 bases remaining between them. This CDR3 comprises 15 residues.

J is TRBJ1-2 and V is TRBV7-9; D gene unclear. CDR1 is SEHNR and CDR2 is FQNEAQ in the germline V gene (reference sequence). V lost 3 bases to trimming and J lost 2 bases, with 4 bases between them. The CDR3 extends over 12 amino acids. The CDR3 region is CASSFLNYGYTF. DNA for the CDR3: TGTGCCAGCAGCTTTCTAAACTATGGCTACACCTTC.

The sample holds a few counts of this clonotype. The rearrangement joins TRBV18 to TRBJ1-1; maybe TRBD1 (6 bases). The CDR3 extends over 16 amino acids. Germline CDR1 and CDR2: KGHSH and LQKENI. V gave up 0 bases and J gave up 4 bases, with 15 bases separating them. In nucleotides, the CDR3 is TGTGCCAGCTCACCACCGCTAGGGGGGACTACCACTGAAGCTTTCTTT. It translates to CASSPPLGGTTTEAFF. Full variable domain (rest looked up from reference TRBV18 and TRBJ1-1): NAGVMQNPRHLVRRRGQEARLRCSPMKGHSHVYWYRQLPEEGLKFMVYLQKENIIDESGMPKERFSAEFPKEGPSILRIQQVVRGDSAAYFCASSPPLGGTTTEAFFGQGTRLTVV.

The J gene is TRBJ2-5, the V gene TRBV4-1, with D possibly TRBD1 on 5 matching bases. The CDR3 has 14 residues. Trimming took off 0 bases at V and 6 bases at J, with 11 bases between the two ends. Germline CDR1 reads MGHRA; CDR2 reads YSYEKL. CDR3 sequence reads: CASSQDGAGKTQYF. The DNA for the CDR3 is TGCGCCAGCAGCCAAGATGGGGCAGGAAAGACCCAGTACTTC.

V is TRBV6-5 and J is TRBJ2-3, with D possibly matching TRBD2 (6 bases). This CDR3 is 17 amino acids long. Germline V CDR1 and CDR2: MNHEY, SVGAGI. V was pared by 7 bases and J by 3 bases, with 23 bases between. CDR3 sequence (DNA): TGTGCCAGCACTCGCTCCGGGGGAAGGAGATCGACAGATACGCAGTATTTT. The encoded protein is CASTRSGGRRSTDTQYF.

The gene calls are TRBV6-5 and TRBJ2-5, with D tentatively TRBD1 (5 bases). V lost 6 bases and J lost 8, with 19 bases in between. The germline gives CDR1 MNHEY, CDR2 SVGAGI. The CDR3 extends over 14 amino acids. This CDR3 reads CASSYDGHPATQYF. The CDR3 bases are TGTGCCAGCAGCTACGACGGACACCCTGCTACCCAGTACTTC.

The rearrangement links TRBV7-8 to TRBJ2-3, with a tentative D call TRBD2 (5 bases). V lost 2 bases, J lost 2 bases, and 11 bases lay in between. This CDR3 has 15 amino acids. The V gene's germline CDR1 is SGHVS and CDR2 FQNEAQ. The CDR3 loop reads CASSLRSGTTDTQYF. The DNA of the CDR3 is TGTGCCAGCAGCTTAAGGAGCGGTACCACAGATACGCAGTATTTT.

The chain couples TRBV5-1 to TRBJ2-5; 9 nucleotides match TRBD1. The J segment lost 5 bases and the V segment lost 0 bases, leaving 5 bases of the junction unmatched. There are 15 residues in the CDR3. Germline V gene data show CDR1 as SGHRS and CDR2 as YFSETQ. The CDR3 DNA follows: TGCGCCAGCAGCTTGGCGATTGGACAGGGGGAGACCCAGTACTTC. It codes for CASSLAIGQGETQYF.

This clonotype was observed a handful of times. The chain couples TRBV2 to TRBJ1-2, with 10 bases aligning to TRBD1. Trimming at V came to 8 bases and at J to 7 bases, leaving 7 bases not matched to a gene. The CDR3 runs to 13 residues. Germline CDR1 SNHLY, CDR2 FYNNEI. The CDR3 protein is CASGDRGRGGYTF. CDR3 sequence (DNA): TGTGCCAGCGGAGACAGGGGGCGGGGTGGCTACACCTTC.

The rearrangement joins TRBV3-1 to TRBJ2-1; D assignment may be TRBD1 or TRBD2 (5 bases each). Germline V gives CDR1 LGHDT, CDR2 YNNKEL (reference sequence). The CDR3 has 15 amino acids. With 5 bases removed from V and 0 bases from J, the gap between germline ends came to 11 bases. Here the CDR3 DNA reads TGTGCCAGCAGCGGGACGGCTAGCTCCTACAATGAGCAGTTCTTC. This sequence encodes CASSGTASSYNEQFF.

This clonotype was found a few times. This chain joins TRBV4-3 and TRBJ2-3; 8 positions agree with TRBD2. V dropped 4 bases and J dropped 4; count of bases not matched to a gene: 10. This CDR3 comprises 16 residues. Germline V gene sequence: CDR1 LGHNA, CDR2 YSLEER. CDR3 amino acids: CASSPVAGRGADTQYF. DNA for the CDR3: TGCGCCAGCAGCCCAGTAGCGGGACGGGGAGCAGATACGCAGTATTTT.

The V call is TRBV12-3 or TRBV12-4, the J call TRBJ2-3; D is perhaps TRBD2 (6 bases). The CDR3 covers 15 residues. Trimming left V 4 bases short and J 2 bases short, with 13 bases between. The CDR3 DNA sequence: TGTGCCAGCAGTTGGAGCGGGTCAACCACAGATACGCAGTATTTT. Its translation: CASSWSGSTTDTQYF.

CDR3: CASSPGLARSYEQYF. The CDR3 DNA reads as TGTGCCAGCAGCCCGGGACTAGCCCGCTCCTACGAGCAGTACTTC. This chain links TRBV7-2 with TRBJ2-7, with 9 nucleotides matching TRBD2. Germline loops: CDR1 SGHTA, CDR2 FQGNSA. V dropped 5 bases and J dropped 0; count of bases not matched to a gene: 5. The CDR3 has 15 residues.

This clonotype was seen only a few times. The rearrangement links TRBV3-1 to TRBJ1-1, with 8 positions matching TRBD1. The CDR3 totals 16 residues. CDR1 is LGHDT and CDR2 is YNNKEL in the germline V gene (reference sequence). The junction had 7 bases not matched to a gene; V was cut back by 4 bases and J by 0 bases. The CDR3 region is CASSRGQGGMNTEAFF. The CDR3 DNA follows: TGTGCCAGCAGCCGAGGACAGGGAGGAATGAACACTGAAGCTTTCTTT.

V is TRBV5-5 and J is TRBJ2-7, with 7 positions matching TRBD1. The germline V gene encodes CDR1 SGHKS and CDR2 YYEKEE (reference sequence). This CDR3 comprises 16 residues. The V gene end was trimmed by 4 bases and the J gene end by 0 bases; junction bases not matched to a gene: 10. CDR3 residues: CASSHRGQLSSYEQYV. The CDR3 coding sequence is TGTGCCAGCAGCCATAGGGGACAGTTAAGCTCCTACGAGCAGTACGTC.

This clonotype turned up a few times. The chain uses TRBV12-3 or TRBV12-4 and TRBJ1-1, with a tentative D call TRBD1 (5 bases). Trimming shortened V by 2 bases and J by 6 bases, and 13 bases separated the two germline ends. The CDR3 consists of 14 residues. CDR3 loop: CASSLIGGKAEAFF. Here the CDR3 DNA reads TGTGCCAGCAGTTTAATTGGGGGAAAGGCTGAAGCTTTCTTT.